What follows are 17 T cell receptor beta chains derived from one specimen sequenced in a study of PD-L1 blockade in urothelial cancer. Assay used: immunoSEQ multiplex PCR; TCRdb lists only in-frame clones, some missing. The sample contains roughly 100,000 clones, less than 85% of which appear only once. Time point given: peripheral blood 6 weeks after treatment start. The source was PBMCs, collected around atezolizumab (anti-PD-L1) treatment. The origin of the receptors is a man between 65 and 85 years old with urothelial cancer.

CDR3 nucleotide sequence: TGCGCCAGCAGCTTGAGGCGGGAGACCCAGTACTTC. Translating gives CASSLRRETQYF. The chain carries TRBV5-1 and TRBJ2-5; D not certain. CDR1 SGHRS and CDR2 YFSETQ come from the germline V gene. The CDR3 loop spans 12 amino acids. Trimming shortened V by 1 base and J by 5 bases, and 6 bases separated the two germline ends.

The chain couples TRBV7-6 to TRBJ1-1; TRBD1 is a possible D gene (5 bases). V was shortened by 7 bases and J by 0 bases, with 18 bases between the two germline ends. CDR3 size: 16 residues. Germline values: CDR1 SGHVS, CDR2 FNYEAQ. The CDR3 is CASIQTPDTLNTEAFF. The DNA for the CDR3 is TGTGCCAGCATCCAGACCCCGGACACATTGAACACTGAAGCTTTCTTT.

This clone was picked up one time. The chain links TRBV10-3 to TRBJ1-4; TRBD1 might be the D (5 bases). V was cut by 6 bases and J by 6 bases, with 14 bases left in between. CDR1 and CDR2 (germline): ENHRY, SYGVKD. CDR3 length: 14 residues. The CDR3 loop is CAIRAGLSDEKLFF. Here the CDR3 DNA reads TGTGCCATCAGGGCAGGGTTAAGCGATGAAAAACTGTTTTTT.

V usage is TRBV11-3 and J usage is TRBJ2-2; 7 positions match TRBD2. This CDR3 is 15 amino acids long. Germline-derived CDR1 and CDR2 are SGHNT and YENEEA. Trimming at V came to 5 bases and at J to 0 bases, leaving 3 bases not matched to a gene. The DNA for the CDR3 is TGTGCCAGCAGCCGGGGGGACCCGAACACCGGGGAGCTGTTTTTT. It codes for CASSRGDPNTGELFF.

This clone was found once. V and J are TRBV6-1 and TRBJ2-7; a possible D gene is TRBD2 (5 bases). The CDR3 totals 9 residues. Germline values: CDR1 MNHNS, CDR2 SASEGT. V was cut by 8 bases and J by 6 bases, with 5 bases left in between. The CDR3 DNA is TGTGCCAGCGGGAGCGAGCAGTACTTC. Amino acid sequence: CASGSEQYF.

The chain is built from TRBV6-5 and TRBJ1-3; perhaps TRBD1 as D (5 bases). The CDR3 loop spans 16 amino acids. V was pared by 0 bases and J by 0 bases, with 9 bases between. CDR1 and CDR2 (germline): MNHEY, SVGAGI. The DNA for the CDR3 is TGTGCCAGCAGTTACTCAGCAGGGATCTCTGGAAACACCATATATTTT. It yields the protein CASSYSAGISGNTIYF.

This clone was seen at least ten times. The rearrangement links TRBV19 to TRBJ1-5; 9 positions agree with TRBD1. J was trimmed by 7 bases and V by 6 bases; bases with no gene match: 10. The CDR3 totals 15 residues. Germline V lookup: CDR1 LNHDA, CDR2 SQIVND (reference sequence). The CDR3 bases are TGTGCCAGTAGGGTGGACAGGGGCGATAGACAGCCCCAGCATTTT. This encodes CASRVDRGDRQPQHF.

This clone was found once. One end of the junction is discordant with germline, which a read error may explain. V usage is TRBV18 and J usage is TRBJ1-4, with 7 bases fitting TRBD1. CDR1 and CDR2 from the germline V gene are KGHSH and LQKENI. The CDR3 loop spans 16 amino acids. The CDR3 nucleotides are TGTGCCAGCTCACCACCCGATGGGACAGCTAACGAAAAACTGTTTTTT. It encodes CASSPPDGTANEKLFF. The full variable domain, with the rest looked up from reference TRBV18 and TRBJ1-4, is NAGVMQNPRHLVRRRGQEARLRCSPMKGHSHVYWYRQLPEEGLKFMVYLQKENIIDESGMPKERFSAEFPKEGPSILRIQQVVRGDSAAYFCASSPPDGTANEKLFFGSGTQLSVL.

V gene TRBV11-2 combines with J gene TRBJ2-5, with TRBD2 matching over 11 bases. The germline gives CDR1 SGHAT, CDR2 FQNNGV. This CDR3 region has 14 residues. V was pared by 2 bases and J by 5 bases, with 1 base of the junction left unmatched. CDR3 residues: CASSLTSGSETQYF. As DNA, the CDR3 is TGTGCCAGCAGCTTAACTAGCGGGAGTGAGACCCAGTACTTC.

This rearrangement joins TRBV7-9 to TRBJ1-4; D possibly corresponds to TRBD1 (5 bases). Trimming shortened V by 6 bases and J by 7 bases, and 12 bases separated the two germline ends. The CDR3 contains 13 residues. Germline lookup yields CDR1 SEHNR and CDR2 FQNEAQ (reference sequence). DNA for the CDR3: TGTGCCAGCAGGTCATCGGGGGGTGAAAAACTGTTTTTT. It specifies CASRSSGGEKLFF.

Of note for this clone: This sample includes further DNA sequences coding for the same CDR3. The J gene is TRBJ2-6, the V gene TRBV27; 8 bases are a match to TRBD1. Looked up from germline, CDR1 is MNHEY and CDR2 is SMNVEV (reference sequence). Losses at the gene ends were 3 bases for V and 0 bases for J; bases not matched to a gene: 10. The CDR3 runs 19 residues. CDR3 sequence: CASSFSRTGLFSGANVLTF. The CDR3 coding sequence is TGTGCCAGCAGTTTCAGTAGGACAGGGCTTTTCTCTGGGGCCAACGTCCTGACTTTC.

This chain links TRBV7-2 with TRBJ2-7; 9 nucleotides match TRBD1. CDR1 is SGHTA, CDR2 FQGNSA, per germline. V lost 5 bases and J lost 3; bases outside the gene matches: 5. The CDR3 runs to 14 residues. This chain's CDR3 is CASSRTGGGYEQYF. Written as DNA, the CDR3 is TGTGCCAGCAGCCGTACAGGGGGCGGCTACGAGCAGTACTTC.

The V and J genes are TRBV15 and TRBJ1-1; TRBD1 matches at 10 bases. The length of the CDR3 is 14 residues. After removal of 4 bases from V and 7 bases from J, the junction contained 6 bases not matched to a gene. Germline V gene sequence: CDR1 LNHNV, CDR2 YYDKDF (reference sequence). CDR3 loop: CATSIDRGRIEAFF. As DNA, the CDR3 is TGTGCCACCAGCATAGACAGGGGGCGAATTGAAGCTTTCTTT.

This clone was seen more than once but under ten times. The chain joins TRBV19 to TRBJ1-6; D possibly corresponds to TRBD1 (5 bases). CDR3 length equals 15 residues. V was cut by 5 bases and J by 6 bases, with 14 bases left in between. Germline lookup yields CDR1 LNHDA and CDR2 SQIVND (reference sequence). Here the CDR3 reads CASSFPGLPNSPLHF. The DNA of the CDR3 is TGTGCCAGTAGTTTTCCGGGACTGCCTAATTCACCCCTCCACTTT.

The chain joins TRBV5-6 to TRBJ1-1; the D is unclear. The CDR3 spans 16 residues. Trimming took 6 bases from V and 3 from J, leaving 21 bases between them. Per germline, CDR1 SGHDT and CDR2 YYEEEE. CDR3 DNA sequence: TGTGCCAGCACCACTTACACCGGGCCGAGGGACACTGAAGCTTTCTTT. This encodes CASTTYTGPRDTEAFF.

This chain joins TRBV10-3 and TRBJ2-3; 10 bases align to TRBD2. CDR1 ENHRY and CDR2 SYGVKD come from the germline V gene. The CDR3 extends over 17 amino acids. V was clipped by 10 bases and J by 0 bases; unmatched bases: 13. The CDR3 sequence is CATLSTRLAGSTDTQYF. The CDR3 DNA is TGTGCCACCCTTTCTACCCGACTAGCGGGTAGCACAGATACGCAGTATTTT.

V gene TRBV5-1 combines with J gene TRBJ2-2, with TRBD2 identical over 7 bases. Germline loops: CDR1 SGHRS, CDR2 YFSETQ. The trim removed 3 bases at V and 4 bases at J, leaving 9 bases unmatched. The CDR3 contains 16 residues. The chain's CDR3 is CASSSLSSGPTGELFF. The CDR3 DNA sequence: TGCGCCAGCAGCTCACTTTCTAGCGGACCCACCGGGGAGCTGTTTTTT.